This is a list of T cell receptor beta chains from one sample in a study of blood T cell repertoires in COVID-19. TCRdb's table, derived via immunoSEQ multiplex PCR, lists solely in-frame clones and lacks some. The sample holds approximately 160,000 clones, 81% seen once. The sequencing input was peripheral blood. These receptors were collected from a man aged 60 to 75 with active or convalescent COVID-19. Both conserved end residues are trimmed from each CDR3.

v_gene	j_gene	CDR3aa
TRBV5-3	TRBJ1-2	ARSLAVTAFSGYT
TRBV19	TRBJ2-1	ATTPLAGGPYNEQF
TRBV5-1	TRBJ1-4	ASSFRQGEKLF
TRBV6-5	TRBJ1-4	ASMFQGGEKLF
TRBV10-1	TRBJ1-1	ASSDRPNTEAF
TRBV2	TRBJ1-4	ASTGAPEKLF
TRBV5-1	TRBJ2-1	ASSFLAGPNEQF
TRBV6-6	TRBJ1-2	ASSAGLVDGYT
TRBV5-6	TRBJ2-3	ASRPGLAEPTDTQY
TRBV11-2	TRBJ1-5	ASSRTGQGKSGDQPQH
TRBV27	TRBJ2-7	ASSPGSRVDEQY
TRBV7-8	TRBJ1-2	ASSLAGQKNGYT
TRBV6-5	TRBJ2-2	AGSPIAGGTGELF
TRBV6-5	TRBJ2-7	ASKDRDSFSYEQY
TRBV27	TRBJ2-1	ASSFRLAGGPGEQF
TRBV7-2	TRBJ1-5	ASSFSGTGNQPQH
TRBV19	TRBJ2-1	ASSIAGQGPYNEQF